The source of this TCR beta chain is a study of T cells after yellow fever vaccination. Overall study results and limits: Abundant bulk-derived clonotypes could contaminate FACS-sorted repertoires.

V lost 3 bases to trimming and J lost 0 bases, with 10 bases between them. The CDR3 is made up of 15 amino acids. Per the germline V gene, CDR1 is KGHDR and CDR2 is SFDVKD. This clonotype was counted only a few times. Its antigen is as yet unknown. Production of TCR cDNA was by 5'RACE template switching, which also added a universal primer site and UMIs. TCRdb reprocessed the 5' RACE reads with MiXCR, giving one entry per CDR3 protein. The sample includes some 320,000 distinct CDR3 sequences, 4.1% seen only once; the top ten take around 24%. The specimen was PBMCs, collected 5 days after the yellow fever booster vaccination. The rearrangement joins TRBV24-1 to TRBJ1-2; TRBD1 might be the D (6 bases). The source of this sequence is a man younger than 35 who received the YFV17D yellow fever vaccine. CDR3 nucleotide sequence: TGTGCCACCAGTGATCACGACAGGCCTAACTATGGCTACACCTTC. Translating it yields CATSDHDRPNYGYTF.